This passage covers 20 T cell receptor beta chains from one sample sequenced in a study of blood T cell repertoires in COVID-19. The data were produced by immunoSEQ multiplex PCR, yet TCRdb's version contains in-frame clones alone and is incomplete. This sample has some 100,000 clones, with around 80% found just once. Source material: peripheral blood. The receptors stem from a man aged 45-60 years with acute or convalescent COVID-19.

CDR3 loop: CASSQGTGEYF. The CDR3 DNA follows: TGTGCCAGCAGCCAAGGGACGGGGGAGTACTTC. The chain is built from TRBV3-1 (or the pseudogene TRBV3-2) and TRBJ2-7, with D perhaps matching TRBD2 (6 bases). The CDR3 runs to 11 residues. Trimming took off 1 base at V and 11 bases at J, with 9 bases between the two ends. CDR1 is LGHDT and CDR2 is YNNKEL in the germline V gene (reference sequence).

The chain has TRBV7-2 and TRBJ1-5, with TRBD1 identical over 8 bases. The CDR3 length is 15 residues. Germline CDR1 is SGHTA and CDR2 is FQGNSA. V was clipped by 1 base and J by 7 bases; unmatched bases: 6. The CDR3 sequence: CASSLVGQGRQPQHF. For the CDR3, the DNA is TGTGCCAGCAGCTTAGTCGGACAGGGTAGGCAGCCCCAGCATTTT.

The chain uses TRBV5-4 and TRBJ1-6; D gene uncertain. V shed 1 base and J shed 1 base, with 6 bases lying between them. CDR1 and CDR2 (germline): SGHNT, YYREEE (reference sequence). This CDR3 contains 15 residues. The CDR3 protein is CASSLSGSYNSPLHF. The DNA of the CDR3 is TGTGCCAGCAGCTTGTCGGGTTCCTATAATTCACCCCTCCACTTT.

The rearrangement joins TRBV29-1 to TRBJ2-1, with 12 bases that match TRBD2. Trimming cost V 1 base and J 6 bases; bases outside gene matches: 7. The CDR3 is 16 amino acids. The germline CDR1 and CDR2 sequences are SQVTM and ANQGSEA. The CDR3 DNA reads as TGCAGCGTTGAAGCGCACCCGGGACTAGCGGGCAATGAGCAGTTCTTC. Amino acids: CSVEAHPGLAGNEQFF.

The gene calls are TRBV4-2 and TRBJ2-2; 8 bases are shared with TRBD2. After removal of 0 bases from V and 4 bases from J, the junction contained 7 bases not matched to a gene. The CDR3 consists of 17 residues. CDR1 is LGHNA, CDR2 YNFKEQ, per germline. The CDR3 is CASSQDRAGGPTGELFF. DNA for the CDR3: TGTGCCAGCAGCCAAGATCGGGCGGGGGGACCCACCGGGGAGCTGTTTTTT.

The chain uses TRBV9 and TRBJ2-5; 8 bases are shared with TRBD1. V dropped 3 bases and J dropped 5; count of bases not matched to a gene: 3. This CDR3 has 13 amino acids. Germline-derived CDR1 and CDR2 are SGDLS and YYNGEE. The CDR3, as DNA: TGTGCCAGCAGCGCAGGGGGCTGGGAGACCCAGTACTTC. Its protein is CASSAGGWETQYF.

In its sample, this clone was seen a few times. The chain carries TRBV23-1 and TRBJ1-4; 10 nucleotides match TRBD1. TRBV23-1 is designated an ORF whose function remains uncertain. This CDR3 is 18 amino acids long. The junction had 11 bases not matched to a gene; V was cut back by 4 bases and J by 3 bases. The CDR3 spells CASSPRTGGSNSNEKLFF. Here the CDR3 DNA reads TGCGCCAGCAGTCCCAGGACAGGGGGAAGCAACTCTAATGAAAAACTGTTTTTT.

The CDR3 reads CASSANRGTETQYF. As DNA, the CDR3 is TGTGCCAGCAGCGCAAACAGGGGAACAGAGACCCAGTACTTC. The rearrangement links TRBV2 to TRBJ2-5, with 7 bases fitting TRBD1. The CDR3 covers 14 residues. With V trimmed by 6 bases and J by 4 bases, 8 bases remained unmatched. Germline V gene lookup returns CDR1 SNHLY and CDR2 FYNNEI.

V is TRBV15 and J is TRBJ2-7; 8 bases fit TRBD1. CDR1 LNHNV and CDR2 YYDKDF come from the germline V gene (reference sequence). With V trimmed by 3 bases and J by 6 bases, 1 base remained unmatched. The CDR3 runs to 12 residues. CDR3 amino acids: CATSRTGVEQYF. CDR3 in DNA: TGTGCCACCAGCAGGACAGGGGTCGAGCAGTACTTC.

CDR3 DNA sequence: TGTGCCAGCAGTGCCGACGGACTTAGGGGCTACACCTTC. It yields the protein CASSADGLRGYTF. The V and J genes are TRBV9 and TRBJ1-2; D gene uncertain. The V gene lost 5 bases and the J gene lost 8 bases, with 16 bases spanning the gap. Germline-derived CDR1 and CDR2 are SGDLS and YYNGEE. The CDR3 runs 13 residues.

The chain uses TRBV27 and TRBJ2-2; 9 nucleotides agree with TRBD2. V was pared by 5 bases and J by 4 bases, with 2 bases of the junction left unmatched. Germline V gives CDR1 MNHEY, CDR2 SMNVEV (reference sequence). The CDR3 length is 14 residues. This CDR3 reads CASSAGGGTGELFF. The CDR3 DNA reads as TGTGCCAGCAGTGCGGGAGGGGGCACCGGGGAGCTGTTTTTT.

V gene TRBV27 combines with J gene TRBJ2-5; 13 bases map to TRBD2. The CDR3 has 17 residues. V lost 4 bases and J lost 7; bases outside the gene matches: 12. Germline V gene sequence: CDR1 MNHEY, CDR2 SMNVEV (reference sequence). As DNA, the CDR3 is TGTGCCAGCAGTTCTGCTGGGACTAGCGGGGCCTTTGCGACCCAGTACTTC. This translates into CASSSAGTSGAFATQYF.

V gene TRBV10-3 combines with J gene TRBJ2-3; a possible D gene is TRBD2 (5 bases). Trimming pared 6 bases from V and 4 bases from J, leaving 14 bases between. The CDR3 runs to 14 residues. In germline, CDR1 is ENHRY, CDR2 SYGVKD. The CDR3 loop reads CAIRPGTDADTQYF. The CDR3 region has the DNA TGTGCCATCAGGCCGGGAACAGACGCAGATACGCAGTATTTT.

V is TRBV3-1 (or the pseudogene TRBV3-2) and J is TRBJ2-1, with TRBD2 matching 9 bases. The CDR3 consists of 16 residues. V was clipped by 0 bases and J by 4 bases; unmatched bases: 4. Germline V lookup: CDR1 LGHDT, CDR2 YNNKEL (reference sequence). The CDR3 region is CASSQEVGLAYNEQFF. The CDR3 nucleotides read TGTGCCAGCAGCCAAGAAGTGGGACTAGCTTACAATGAGCAGTTCTTC.

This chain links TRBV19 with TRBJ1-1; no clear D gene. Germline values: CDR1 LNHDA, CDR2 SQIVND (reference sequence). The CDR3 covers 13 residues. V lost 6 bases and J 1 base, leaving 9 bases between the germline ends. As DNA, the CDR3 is TGTGCCAGTAGAAGCTTGTCGAACACTGAAGCTTTCTTT. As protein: CASRSLSNTEAFF. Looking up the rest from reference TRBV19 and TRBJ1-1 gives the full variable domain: DGGITQSPKYLFRKEGQNVTLSCEQNLNHDAMYWYRQDPGQGLRLIYYSQIVNDFQKGDIAEGYSVSREKKESFPLTVTSAQKNPTAFYLCASRSLSNTEAFFGQGTRLTVV.

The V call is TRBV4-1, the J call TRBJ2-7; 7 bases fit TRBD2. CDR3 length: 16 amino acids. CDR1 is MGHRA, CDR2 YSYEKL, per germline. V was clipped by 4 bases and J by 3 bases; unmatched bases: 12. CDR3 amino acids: CASSLRVAGAGYEQYF. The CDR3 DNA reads TGCGCCAGCAGCCTCCGGGTAGCGGGTGCGGGCTACGAGCAGTACTTC.

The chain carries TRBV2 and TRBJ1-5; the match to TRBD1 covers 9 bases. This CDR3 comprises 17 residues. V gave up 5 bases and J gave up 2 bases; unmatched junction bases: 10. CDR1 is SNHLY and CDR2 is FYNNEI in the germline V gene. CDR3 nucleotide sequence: TGTGCCAGCAGTCACTCTACAGGGGGCTACGGCAATCAGCCCCAGCATTTT. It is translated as CASSHSTGGYGNQPQHF.

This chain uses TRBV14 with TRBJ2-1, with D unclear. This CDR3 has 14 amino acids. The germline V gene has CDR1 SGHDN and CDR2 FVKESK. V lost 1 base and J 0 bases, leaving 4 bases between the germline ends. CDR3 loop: CASSQALSYNEQFF. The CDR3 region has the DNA TGTGCCAGCAGCCAAGCCCTCTCCTACAATGAGCAGTTCTTC.

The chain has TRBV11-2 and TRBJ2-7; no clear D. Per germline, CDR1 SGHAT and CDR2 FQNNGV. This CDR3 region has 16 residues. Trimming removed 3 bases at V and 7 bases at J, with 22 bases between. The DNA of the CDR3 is TGTGCCAGCAGCTTGTCCGGAGATCTAATGAGTAAAGAGCAGTACTTC. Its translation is CASSLSGDLMSKEQYF.

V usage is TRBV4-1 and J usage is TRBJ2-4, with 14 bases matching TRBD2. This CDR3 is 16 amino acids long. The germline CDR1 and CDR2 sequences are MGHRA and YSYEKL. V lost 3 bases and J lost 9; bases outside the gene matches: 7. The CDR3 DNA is TGCGCCAGCAGCCAGGGGACTAGCGGGAGACGGGGCATTCAGTACTTC. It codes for CASSQGTSGRRGIQYF.